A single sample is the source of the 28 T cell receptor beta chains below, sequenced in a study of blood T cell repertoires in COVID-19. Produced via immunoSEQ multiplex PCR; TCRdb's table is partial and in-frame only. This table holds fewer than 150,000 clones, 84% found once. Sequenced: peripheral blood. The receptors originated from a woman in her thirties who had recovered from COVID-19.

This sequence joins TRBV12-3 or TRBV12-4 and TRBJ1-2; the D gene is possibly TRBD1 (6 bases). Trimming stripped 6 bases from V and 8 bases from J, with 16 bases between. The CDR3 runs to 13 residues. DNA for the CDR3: TGTGCCAGCAGCCTTTACAGGGAACGAGGCTACACCTTC. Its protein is CASSLYRERGYTF.

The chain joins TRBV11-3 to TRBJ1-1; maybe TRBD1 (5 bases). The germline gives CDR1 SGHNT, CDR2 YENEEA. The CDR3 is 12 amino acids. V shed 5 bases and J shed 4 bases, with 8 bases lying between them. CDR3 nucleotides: TGTGCCAGCAGCCAGGGCTCCACTGAAGCTTTCTTT. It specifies CASSQGSTEAFF.

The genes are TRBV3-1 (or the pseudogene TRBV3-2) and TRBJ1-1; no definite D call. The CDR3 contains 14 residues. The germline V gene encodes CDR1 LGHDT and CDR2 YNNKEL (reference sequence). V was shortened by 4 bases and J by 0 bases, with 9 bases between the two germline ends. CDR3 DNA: TGTGCCAGCAGCCGGGCAGGCCTGAACACTGAAGCTTTCTTT. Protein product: CASSRAGLNTEAFF.

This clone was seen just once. This CDR3 is CASSDWDSVYEQYF. The DNA of the CDR3 is TGTGCCAGCAGTGATTGGGACAGCGTCTACGAGCAGTACTTC. The V call is TRBV2, the J call TRBJ2-7; 7 positions agree with TRBD1. CDR3 length equals 14 residues. The germline V gene has CDR1 SNHLY and CDR2 FYNNEI. The V gene end was trimmed by 3 bases and the J gene end by 3 bases; junction bases not matched to a gene: 5.

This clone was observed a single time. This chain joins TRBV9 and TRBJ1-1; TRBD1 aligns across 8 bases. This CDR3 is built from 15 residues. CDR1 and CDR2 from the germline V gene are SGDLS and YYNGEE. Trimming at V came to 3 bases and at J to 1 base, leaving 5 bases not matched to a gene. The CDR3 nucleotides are TGTGCCAGCAGCGACCCAGGGGGCGAGAACACTGAAGCTTTCTTT. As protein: CASSDPGGENTEAFF.

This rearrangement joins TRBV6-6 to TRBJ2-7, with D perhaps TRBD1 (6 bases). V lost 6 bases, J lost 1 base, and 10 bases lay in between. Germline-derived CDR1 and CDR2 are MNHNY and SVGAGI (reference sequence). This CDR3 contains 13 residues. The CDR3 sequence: CASSHGTSYEQYF. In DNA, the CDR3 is TGTGCCAGCAGCCACGGGACATCCTACGAGCAGTACTTC.

The CDR3 DNA sequence: TGTGCTAGTGGTTTACTCGGGACTAGCGGGAGGCTCGCAGCCTACGAGCAGTACTTC. It translates to CASGLLGTSGRLAAYEQYF. The chain combines TRBV12-5 with TRBJ2-7, with TRBD2 matching 15 bases. Germline values: CDR1 LGHNT, CDR2 FRNRAP. Germline trimming cut 3 bases from V and 2 bases from J; bases unmatched to any gene: 11. The CDR3 is 19 residues long.

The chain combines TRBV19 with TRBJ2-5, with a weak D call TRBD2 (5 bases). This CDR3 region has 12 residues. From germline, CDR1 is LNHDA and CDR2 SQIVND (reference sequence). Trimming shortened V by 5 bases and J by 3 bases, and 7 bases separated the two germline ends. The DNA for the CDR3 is TGTGCCAGTAGTGGGAGTAAAGAGACCCAGTACTTC. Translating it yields CASSGSKETQYF.

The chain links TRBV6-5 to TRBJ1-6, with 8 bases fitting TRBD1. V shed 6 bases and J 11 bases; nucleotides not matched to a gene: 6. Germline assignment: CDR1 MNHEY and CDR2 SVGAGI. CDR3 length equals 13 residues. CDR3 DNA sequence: TGTGCCAGCAGAGGACAGGGAGGAACACCCCTCCACTTT. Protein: CASRGQGGTPLHF.

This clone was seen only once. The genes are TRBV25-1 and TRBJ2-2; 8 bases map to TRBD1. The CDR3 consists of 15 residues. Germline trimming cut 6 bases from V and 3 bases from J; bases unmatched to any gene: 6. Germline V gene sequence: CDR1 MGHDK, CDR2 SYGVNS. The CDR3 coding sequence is TGTGCCAGCAGACAGGACAGGGTGGACACCGGGGAGCTGTTTTTT. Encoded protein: CASRQDRVDTGELFF.

The CDR3 nucleotides are TGTGCCATCAGTCCCAGGGTTAACACTGAAGCTTTCTTT. Translated: CAISPRVNTEAFF. V is TRBV10-3 and J is TRBJ1-1, with D tentatively TRBD1 (5 bases). Germline values: CDR1 ENHRY, CDR2 SYGVKD. There are 13 residues in the CDR3. V lost 5 bases and J lost 2, with 9 bases in between.

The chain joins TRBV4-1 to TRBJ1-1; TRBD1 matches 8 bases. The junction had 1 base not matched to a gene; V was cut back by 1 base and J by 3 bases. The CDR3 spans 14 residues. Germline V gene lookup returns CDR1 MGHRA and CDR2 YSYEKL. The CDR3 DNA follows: TGCGCCAGCAGCCAAGCAGGGGGCTACACTGAAGCTTTCTTT. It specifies CASSQAGGYTEAFF.

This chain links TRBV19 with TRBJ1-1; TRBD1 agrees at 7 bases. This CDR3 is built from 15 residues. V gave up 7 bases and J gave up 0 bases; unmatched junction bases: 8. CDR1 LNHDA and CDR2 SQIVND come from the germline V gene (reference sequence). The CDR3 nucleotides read TGTGCCAGTACCTCGAGGACAGGTATGAACACTGAAGCTTTCTTT. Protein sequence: CASTSRTGMNTEAFF.

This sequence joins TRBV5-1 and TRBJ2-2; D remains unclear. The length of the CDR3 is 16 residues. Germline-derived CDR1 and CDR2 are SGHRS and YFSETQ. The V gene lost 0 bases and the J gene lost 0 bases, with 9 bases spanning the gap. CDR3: CASSLVGEPNTGELFF. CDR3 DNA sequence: TGCGCCAGCAGCTTGGTTGGAGAGCCGAACACCGGGGAGCTGTTTTTT.

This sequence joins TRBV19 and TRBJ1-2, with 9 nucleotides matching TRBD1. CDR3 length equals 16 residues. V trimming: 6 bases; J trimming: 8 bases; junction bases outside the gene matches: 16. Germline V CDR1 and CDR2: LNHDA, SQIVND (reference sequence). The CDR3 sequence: CASSHPGQGGGYGYTF. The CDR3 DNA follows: TGTGCCAGTAGCCACCCGGGACAGGGAGGAGGGTACGGCTACACCTTC.

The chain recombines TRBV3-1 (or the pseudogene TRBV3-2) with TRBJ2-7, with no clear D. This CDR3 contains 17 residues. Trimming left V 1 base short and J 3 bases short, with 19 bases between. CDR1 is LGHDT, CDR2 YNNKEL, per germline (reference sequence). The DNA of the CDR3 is TGTGCCAGCAGCCAAGGTCTTCTAAGCGACCATAACTACGAGCAGTACTTC. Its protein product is CASSQGLLSDHNYEQYF.

The CDR3 loop reads CASFRTGGWEQYF. CDR3 in DNA: TGTGCCAGCTTCAGGACAGGGGGCTGGGAGCAGTACTTC. The V gene is TRBV12-3 or TRBV12-4, the J gene TRBJ2-7; 11 nucleotides match TRBD1. V lost 8 bases and J lost 7; bases outside the gene matches: 7. The CDR3 contains 13 residues.

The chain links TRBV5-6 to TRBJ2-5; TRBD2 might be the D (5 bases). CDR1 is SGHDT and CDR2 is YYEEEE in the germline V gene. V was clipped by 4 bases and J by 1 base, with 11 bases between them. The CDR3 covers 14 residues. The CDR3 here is CASSGAVFQETQYF. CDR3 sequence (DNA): TGTGCCAGCAGCGGAGCGGTATTCCAAGAGACCCAGTACTTC. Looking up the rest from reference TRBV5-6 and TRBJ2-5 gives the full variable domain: DAGVTQSPTHLIKTRGQQVTLRCSPKSGHDTVSWYQQALGQGPQFIFQYYEEEERQRGNFPDRFSGHQFPNYSSELNVNALLLGDSALYLCASSGAVFQETQYFGPGTRLLVL.

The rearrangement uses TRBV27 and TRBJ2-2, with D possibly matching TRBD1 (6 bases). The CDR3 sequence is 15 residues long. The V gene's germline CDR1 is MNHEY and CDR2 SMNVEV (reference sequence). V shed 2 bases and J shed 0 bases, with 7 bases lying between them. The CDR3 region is CASSLGTTNTGELFF. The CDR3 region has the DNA TGTGCCAGCAGTTTAGGGACAACGAACACCGGGGAGCTGTTTTTT.

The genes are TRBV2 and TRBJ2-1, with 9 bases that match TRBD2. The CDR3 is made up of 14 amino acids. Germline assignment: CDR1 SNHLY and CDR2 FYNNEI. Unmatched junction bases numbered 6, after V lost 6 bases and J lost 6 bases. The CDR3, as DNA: TGTGCCAGCAGGGACCTTAGCGGGAGCAATGAGCAGTTCTTC. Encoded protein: CASRDLSGSNEQFF.

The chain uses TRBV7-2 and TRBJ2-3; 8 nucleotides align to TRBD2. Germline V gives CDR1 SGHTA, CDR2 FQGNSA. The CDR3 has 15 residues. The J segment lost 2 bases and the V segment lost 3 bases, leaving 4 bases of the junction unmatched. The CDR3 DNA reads TGTGCCAGCAGCTTTCGGCGGGGGGTCACAGATACGCAGTATTTT. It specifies CASSFRRGVTDTQYF.

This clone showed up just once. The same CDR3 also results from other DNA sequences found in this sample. The CDR3: CASSGQGGTEAFF. The CDR3 DNA is TGTGCCAGCAGTGGGCAGGGTGGCACTGAAGCTTTCTTT. The V gene is TRBV2, the J gene TRBJ1-1; weak D call: TRBD1 (5 bases). V was pared by 4 bases and J by 4 bases, with 10 bases between. Germline V lookup: CDR1 SNHLY, CDR2 FYNNEI. This CDR3 contains 13 residues.

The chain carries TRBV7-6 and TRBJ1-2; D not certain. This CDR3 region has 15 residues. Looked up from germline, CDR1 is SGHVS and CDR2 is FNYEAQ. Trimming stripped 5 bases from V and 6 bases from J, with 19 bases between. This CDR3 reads CASSPLGTTLDGYTF. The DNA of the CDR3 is TGTGCCAGCAGCCCACTCGGCACCACCCTAGATGGCTACACCTTC.

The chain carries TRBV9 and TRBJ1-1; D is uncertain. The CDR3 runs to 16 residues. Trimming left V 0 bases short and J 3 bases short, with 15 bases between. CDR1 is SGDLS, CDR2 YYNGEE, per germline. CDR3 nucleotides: TGTGCCAGCAGCGTAGCGGTTGGAGGTTGGGACACTGAAGCTTTCTTT. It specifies CASSVAVGGWDTEAFF.

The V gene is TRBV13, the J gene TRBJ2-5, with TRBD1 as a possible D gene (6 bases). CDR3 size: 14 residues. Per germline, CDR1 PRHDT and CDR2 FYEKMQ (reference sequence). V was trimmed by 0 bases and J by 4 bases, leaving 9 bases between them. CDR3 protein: CASSLGPRGETQYF. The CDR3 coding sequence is TGTGCCAGCAGCTTAGGACCCAGGGGAGAGACCCAGTACTTC.

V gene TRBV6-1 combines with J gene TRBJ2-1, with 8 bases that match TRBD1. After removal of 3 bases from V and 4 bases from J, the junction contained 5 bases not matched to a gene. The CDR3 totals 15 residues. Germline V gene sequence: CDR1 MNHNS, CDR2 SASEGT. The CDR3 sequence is CASSELGTGYNEQFF. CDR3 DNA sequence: TGTGCCAGCAGTGAGCTGGGGACAGGATACAATGAGCAGTTCTTC.

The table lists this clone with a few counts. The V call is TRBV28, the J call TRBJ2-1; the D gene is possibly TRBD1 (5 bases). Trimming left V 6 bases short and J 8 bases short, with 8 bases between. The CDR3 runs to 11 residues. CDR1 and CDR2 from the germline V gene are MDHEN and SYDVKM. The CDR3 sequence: CASRGPHEQFF. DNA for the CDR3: TGTGCCAGCAGGGGGCCCCATGAGCAGTTCTTC.

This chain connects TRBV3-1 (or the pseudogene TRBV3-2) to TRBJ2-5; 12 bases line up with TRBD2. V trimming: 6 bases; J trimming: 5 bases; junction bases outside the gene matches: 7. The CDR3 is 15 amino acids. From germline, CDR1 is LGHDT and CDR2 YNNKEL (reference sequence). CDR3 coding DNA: TGTGCCAGCAGACCGCGTGGACTAGCGGGGGAGACCCAGTACTTC. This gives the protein CASRPRGLAGETQYF.